A selection of T cell receptor beta chains follows, all from one sample in a study of CD8+CD57+ T cells in acquired aplastic anemia. TCRdb processed the reads anew with MiXCR; each CDR3 protein has one entry. The sample includes about 160,000 distinct CDR3 sequences, around 47% seen only once; the top ten take 3.2%. Specimen: sorted CD4+, CD8+, or CD8+CD57+ T cells (not recorded which) from PBMCs. The receptors derive from a human donor with aplastic anemia. Both conserved end residues are part of each CDR3. The D gene is left open where the match is weak. Size is stated for part of the rows, as once, few or many counts, or as a class when the clone is expanded.

D: TRBD1; J: TRBJ1-2; V: TRBV10-1; size: once; DNA: TGCGCCAGCAGCGCGGACAGGGTTGATGGCTACACCTTC; CDR3: CASSADRVDGYTF
D: NA; J: TRBJ2-3; V: TRBV15; size: NA; DNA: TGTGCCACCAGCCTAAATCAGCAGGGAGGAGATACGCAGTATTTT; CDR3: CATSLNQQGGDTQYF
D: NA; J: TRBJ2-5; V: TRBV24-1; size: NA; DNA: TGTGCCACCCCAAGGAGGGGGGAGACCCAGTACTTC; CDR3: CATPRRGETQYF
D: NA; J: TRBJ2-7; V: TRBV11-2; size: NA; DNA: TGCGCCAGCAGGCCGACAGGTCTTCTCGCCCCCTCTTACGAGCAGTACTTC; CDR3: CASRPTGLLAPSYEQYF
D: NA; J: TRBJ1-2; V: TRBV25-1; size: NA; DNA: TGTGCCAGCAGTGATCAGGGGTCGGGGGACTATGGCTACACCTTC; CDR3: CASSDQGSGDYGYTF
D: NA; J: TRBJ1-6; V: TRBV11-2; size: NA; DNA: TGTGCCAGCAACGGACAGACATCTAATTCACCCCTCCACTTT; CDR3: CASNGQTSNSPLHF
D: NA; J: TRBJ1-1; V: TRBV7-2; size: NA; DNA: TGTGCCAGCAGCTTATACAGGGCCACTGAAGCTTTCTTT; CDR3: CASSLYRATEAFF
D: NA; J: TRBJ1-1; V: TRBV5-1; size: NA; DNA: TGCGCCAGCAGCTTGGGGGGGTCGTCGGACACTGAAGCTTTCTTT; CDR3: CASSLGGSSDTEAFF
D: NA; J: TRBJ1-2; V: TRBV12-3/TRBV12-4; size: many; DNA: TGTGCCAGCAGTTTTGGGGCCGCGCGGGGCTACACCTTC; CDR3: CASSFGAARGYTF
D: NA; J: TRBJ1-1; V: TRBV24-1; size: NA; DNA: TGTGCCACCAGTGGGGGTAACACTGAAGCTTTCTTT; CDR3: CATSGGNTEAFF
D: NA; J: TRBJ1-6; V: TRBV9; size: many; DNA: TGTGCCAGCAGCGTAGAGGGAGGCGGCTCCTATAATTCACCCCTCCACTTT; CDR3: CASSVEGGGSYNSPLHF
D: NA; J: TRBJ2-2; V: TRBV20-1; size: many; DNA: TGCAGTGCAAGGGACTTTCTGAACACCGGGGAGCTGTTTTTT; CDR3: CSARDFLNTGELFF
D: TRBD2; J: TRBJ2-7; V: TRBV2; size: many; DNA: TGTGCCAGCAGTGGGGGGGGGGGCTACGAGCAGTACTTC; CDR3: CASSGGGGYEQYF
D: NA; J: TRBJ2-3; V: TRBV6-1; size: NA; DNA: TGTGCCAGCAGAGCGGCTGGGGGCGGGGGCACAGATACGCAGTATTTT; CDR3: CASRAAGGGGTDTQYF
D: NA; J: TRBJ1-1; V: TRBV24-1; size: NA; DNA: TGTGCCACCAGTCAAACAGCGAACACTGAAGCTTTCTTT; CDR3: CATSQTANTEAFF
D: NA; J: TRBJ1-1; V: TRBV7-9; size: many; DNA: TGTGCCAGCAGTTTACCGGGACGGGCGAACACTGAAGCTTTCTTT; CDR3: CASSLPGRANTEAFF
D: TRBD1; J: TRBJ2-2; V: TRBV13; size: many; DNA: TGTGCCAGCAGCCGCAGAAGGACAGGGGGAGGGACCGGGGAGCTGTTTTTT; CDR3: CASSRRRTGGGTGELFF
D: NA; J: TRBJ1-5; V: TRBV12-3/TRBV12-4; size: many; DNA: TGTGCCAGCCGTGGAGCGCCGTCCTCGCCCCAGCATTTT; CDR3: CASRGAPSSPQHF
D: TRBD2; J: TRBJ2-3; V: TRBV15; size: once; DNA: TGTGCCACCCGGAGAGCGGGAGGCGCAGATACGCAGTATTTT; CDR3: CATRRAGGADTQYF
D: NA; J: TRBJ2-2; V: TRBV10-3; size: NA; DNA: TGTGCCATCAGCGGGACCTCGGATTACACCGGGGAGCTGTTTTTT; CDR3: CAISGTSDYTGELFF
D: TRBD1; J: TRBJ2-5; V: TRBV11-1; size: NA; DNA: TGTGCCAGCAGCGACGCTTGGGGACAGGCCGCTAGCCAGTACTTC; CDR3: CASSDAWGQAASQYF
D: TRBD1; J: TRBJ2-1; V: TRBV19; size: NA; DNA: TGTGCCAGTAGGGGACAGGGGACCTACAATGAGCAGTTCTTC; CDR3: CASRGQGTYNEQFF
D: NA; J: TRBJ2-5; V: TRBV19; size: NA; DNA: TGTGCCAGTAGTATGGGGCAGGGAGAGACCCAGTACTTC; CDR3: CASSMGQGETQYF
D: TRBD1; J: TRBJ1-1; V: TRBV24-1; size: NA; DNA: TGTGCCACCAGCGCGGGACAGAAGAACACTGAAGCTTTCTTT; CDR3: CATSAGQKNTEAFF
D: TRBD2; J: TRBJ2-1; V: TRBV19; size: NA; DNA: TGTGCCACTGGACTAGCGGGCCTCAATGAGCAGTTCTTC; CDR3: CATGLAGLNEQFF
D: TRBD1; J: TRBJ2-1; V: TRBV2; size: few; DNA: TGTGCCAGCAGGCCAGGGACAGGGTATTACAATGAGCAGTTCTTC; CDR3: CASRPGTGYYNEQFF
D: NA; J: TRBJ1-1; V: TRBV7-2; size: NA; DNA: TGTGCCAGCAGCTACTCAGCGTACACTGAAGCTTTCTTT; CDR3: CASSYSAYTEAFF
D: NA; J: TRBJ1-2; V: TRBV29-1; size: many; DNA: TGCAGCGTTGAAACGGGATATGGCTACACCTTC; CDR3: CSVETGYGYTF
D: NA; J: TRBJ1-2; V: TRBV15; size: NA; DNA: TGTGCCACCAGCAGAGGGGGAGGGGACTATGGCTACACCTTC; CDR3: CATSRGGGDYGYTF
D: TRBD2; J: TRBJ2-1; V: TRBV24-1; size: NA; DNA: TGTGCCACCAGTGGCGAGCGGGGGAGCTCCTACAATGAGCAGTTCTTC; CDR3: CATSGERGSSYNEQFF
D: NA; J: TRBJ2-2; V: TRBV10-3; size: NA; DNA: TGTGCCACCCTCTACGGGAACTTGAACACCGGGGAGCTGTTTTTT; CDR3: CATLYGNLNTGELFF
D: NA; J: TRBJ1-2; V: TRBV4-2; size: many; DNA: TGTGCCAGCAGCCAAGATAGTATTCAGGTGATTAACTATGGCTACACCTTC; CDR3: CASSQDSIQVINYGYTF
D: NA; J: TRBJ1-1; V: TRBV20-1; size: NA; DNA: TGCAGTCTTGGACAGACAGGACGTGGAGCTTTCTTT; CDR3: CSLGQTGRGAFF
D: NA; J: TRBJ1-5; V: TRBV24-1; size: NA; DNA: TGTGCCACCAGTGCGTCAGGGGAGGAGCAGCCCCAGCATTTT; CDR3: CATSASGEEQPQHF
D: NA; J: TRBJ1-1; V: TRBV5-1; size: many; DNA: TGCGCCAGCAGCTTGGCGGGGGGAGCCACTGAAGCTTTCTTT; CDR3: CASSLAGGATEAFF
D: NA; J: TRBJ2-7; V: TRBV2; size: NA; DNA: TGTGCCAGCAGTTTTGGGACGATTGCCTCCTACGAGCAGTACTTC; CDR3: CASSFGTIASYEQYF
D: NA; J: TRBJ2-7; V: TRBV19; size: NA; DNA: TGTGCCAGTACCCCGGGACACCAAACGAGAGACGAGCAGTACTTC; CDR3: CASTPGHQTRDEQYF
D: TRBD2; J: TRBJ2-1; V: TRBV5-1; size: many; DNA: TGCGCCAGCAGCTTGGGGGCGGGGGGGCAGAATGAGCAGTTCTTC; CDR3: CASSLGAGGQNEQFF
D: TRBD1; J: TRBJ1-5; V: TRBV20-1; size: NA; DNA: TGCAGTGCTAGTGGACAGGGTAATCAGCCCCAGCATTTT; CDR3: CSASGQGNQPQHF
D: TRBD1; J: TRBJ2-3; V: TRBV16; size: NA; DNA: TGTGCCAGCAGCCACGGCGGGACAGGGGTCACAGATACGCAGTATTTT; CDR3: CASSHGGTGVTDTQYF
D: NA; J: TRBJ2-5; V: TRBV7-7; size: many; DNA: TGTGCCAGCAGCTTAAGTGTCGGAGGCACGGAGACCCAGTACTTC; CDR3: CASSLSVGGTETQYF
D: NA; J: TRBJ1-4; V: TRBV5-6; size: few; DNA: TGTGCCAGCAGCTTGGCGGGAGACACAACTAATGAAAAACTGTTTTTT; CDR3: CASSLAGDTTNEKLFF
D: NA; J: TRBJ1-1; V: TRBV10-3; size: NA; DNA: TGTGCCATCAGGGATTACGAGAACACTGAAGCTTTCTTT; CDR3: CAIRDYENTEAFF
D: NA; J: TRBJ1-4; V: TRBV6-2/TRBV6-3; size: NA; DNA: TGTGCCAGCAGCCCCGGTTGGGGGGCGTCTAATGAAAAACTGTTTTTT; CDR3: CASSPGWGASNEKLFF
D: NA; J: TRBJ1-4; V: TRBV5-1; size: NA; DNA: TGCGCCAGCAATCAAGGCGGGGAAAATGAAAAACTGTTTTTT; CDR3: CASNQGGENEKLFF
D: TRBD1; J: TRBJ2-1; V: TRBV6-1; size: few; DNA: TGTGCCAGCAAGACAGAGGGACAGGGGTTTCGCGATGAGCAATTCTTC; CDR3: CASKTEGQGFRDEQFF
D: NA; J: TRBJ1-2; V: TRBV15; size: NA; DNA: TGTGCCACCAGCAGAGGATTCGGGACGGAGTTCTATGGCTACACCTTC; CDR3: CATSRGFGTEFYGYTF
D: NA; J: TRBJ1-4; V: TRBV5-6; size: many; DNA: TGTGCCAGCAGCTTGAGAGGCTCTAATGAAAAACTGTTTTTT; CDR3: CASSLRGSNEKLFF
D: NA; J: TRBJ1-1; V: TRBV12-3/TRBV12-4; size: many; DNA: TGTGCCAGCAGTACGTCAAGGCGGTTGAACACTGAAGCTTTCTTT; CDR3: CASSTSRRLNTEAFF
D: NA; J: TRBJ2-3; V: TRBV18; size: NA; DNA: TGTGCCAGCTCACCTACGGGAGAGGGAAGGCAGTATTTT; CDR3: CASSPTGEGRQYF
D: NA; J: TRBJ1-4; V: TRBV4-3; size: few; DNA: TGCGCCAGCAGCCGATTTAGGGGGGGGTCGGATGAAAAACTGTTTTTT; CDR3: CASSRFRGGSDEKLFF
D: NA; J: TRBJ1-2; V: TRBV7-9; size: few; DNA: TGTGCCAGCACACCCTTCCCGGGCTGGAATGGCTACACCTTC; CDR3: CASTPFPGWNGYTF
D: NA; J: TRBJ1-4; V: TRBV5-1; size: many; DNA: TGCGCCAGCAGCCCCATGGGACGGAATGAAAAACTGTTTTTT; CDR3: CASSPMGRNEKLFF
D: NA; J: TRBJ2-1; V: TRBV29-1; size: once; DNA: TGCAGCGTTGCCACTAGATATAGCGGTAAGCAGTTCTTC; CDR3: CSVATRYSGKQFF
D: NA; J: TRBJ1-1; V: TRBV19; size: many; DNA: TGTGCCAGTAGTAGCAGGTTCCCCTCTATGATGAACACTGAAGCTTTCTTT; CDR3: CASSSRFPSMMNTEAFF